This T cell receptor beta chain was captured by sequencing in a study of Ad26.COV2.S vaccination and SARS-CoV-2 variants. The overall study: Vaccine-arm donor from the placebo-controlled COV1001 Ad26.COV2.S trial. Doses of Ad26.COV2.S were injected into muscle once or twice, 56 days apart.

Using immunoSEQ multiplex PCR, the repertoire was profiled, and TCRdb retains in-frame clones only, with some absent. Altogether 300,000 to 400,000 clones are present, about nine tenths being singletons, with the ten largest covering 3.4%. On this clone itself: Its antigen is still unknown.

Noted treatment: 15 to 20 received Ad26.COV2.S at low or high dose, single or two shots; about 5 received placebo; per-sample allocation not given. Samples came from day 63 after the first vaccine or placebo injection. The CDR3 length is 15 residues. Deletions cut 1 base from V and 0 bases from J, with 6 bases between. The germline CDR1 and CDR2 sequences are MGHRA and YSYEKL. Study observations and caveats: Post-vaccination breadth of spike-specific CD8+ and CD4+ T cell responses was reportedly substantial.

This specimen was peripheral blood, taken in a trial of Ad26.COV2.S vaccine versus placebo. The TCR originated in a person aged 18-65 years who received the Ad26.COV2.S COVID-19 vaccine or a placebo. The V call is TRBV4-1, the J call TRBJ1-4, with D perhaps matching TRBD1 (5 bases). CDR3 in DNA: TGCGCCAGCAGCCAAGGCAGGGCAACTAATGAAAAACTGTTTTTT. Translated, it gives CASSQGRATNEKLFF.